This T cell receptor beta chain was sequenced during a study of blood T cells in healthy people across ages. The study recruited healthy Caucasian donors from Russia who were aged about 6 to 95. The authors ran a second PCR of 7 to 11 cycles using a sample-barcoded 5' primer and a J-beta primer mix. Each TCR beta cDNA got a 12-nucleotide random molecular identifier. Any given sample supplied a minimum of 3 million CDR3-containing paired-end reads. From the 5' RACE reads, TCRdb called clonotypes with MiXCR, one entry per CDR3 protein. The repertoire holds 1.5 million to 2 million distinct CDR3 sequences, around 50% seen once, with approximately 2.1% in the top ten. Germline assignment: CDR1 MGHRA and CDR2 YSYEKL. This CDR3 comprises 13 residues. V shed 3 bases and J shed 5 bases, with 10 bases lying between them.

J is TRBJ2-5 and V is TRBV4-1; D is unresolved. This receptor was obtained from a woman in her forties in good health. The source material was blood. Here the CDR3 reads CASSQQSLETQYF. CDR3 DNA: TGCGCCAGCAGCCAGCAATCATTGGAGACCCAGTACTTC.